Sequencing of this TCR beta chain was carried out in a study of T cell responses to AZD1222 COVID-19 vaccine. On this clone: What it binds is unknown.

The table came from immunoSEQ multiplex PCR; TCRdb's copy has only in-frame clones and leaves some out. The sample carries tens of thousands of clones, 80% to 90% recorded once. Study outcomes and limitations: After two AZD1222 doses, spike-specific TCR breadth and depth rose versus day 0.

V lost 2 bases to trimming and J lost 2 bases, with 9 bases between them. The CDR3 runs 14 residues. Per germline, CDR1 SNHLY and CDR2 FYNNEI. The rearrangement uses TRBV2 and TRBJ2-5; D unresolved. The source of this sequence is an adult who received the AZD1222 COVID-19 vaccine. Sequencing was performed on peripheral blood, taken 28 days after the second AZD1222 dose. The CDR3 region is CASSERAAQETQYF. The CDR3 nucleotides are TGTGCCAGCAGTGAACGGGCGGCACAAGAGACCCAGTACTTC.